Sequencing of this TCR beta chain was carried out in a study of T cell responses to AZD1222 COVID-19 vaccine. This CDR3 contains 16 residues. From germline, CDR1 is MNHEY and CDR2 SVGAGI. Trimming at V came to 3 bases and at J to 9 bases, leaving 11 bases not matched to a gene. Details on this clone: Its antigen is unknown.

Notes on the study in general: With two AZD1222 doses given, Spike-specific TCR breadth and depth both rose. A mostly white British donor set with more females was recruited, and clonal diversity was possibly underestimated.

Assay: immunoSEQ multiplex PCR; the TCRdb copy retains only in-frame clones and omits some. This sample carries roughly 120,000 clones, 87% of them seen once, and the ten largest clones take about 10%. This chain joins TRBV6-5 and TRBJ1-6, with 7 bases identical to TRBD1. This specimen consisted of peripheral blood, obtained on day 0 of AZD1222 vaccination. The TCR originated in an adult in good health. The CDR3 DNA follows: TGTGCCAGCAGTTATTCCGCGACAGGGTCGGGTTCACCCCTCCACTTT. Protein: CASSYSATGSGSPLHF.